The 28 T cell receptor beta chains presented below share a single source sample, sequenced in a study of blood T cell repertoires in COVID-19. Data came from immunoSEQ multiplex PCR; TCRdb stores just in-frame clones and leaves some out. This table has approximately 280,000 clones, about 93% appearing once. The specimen sequenced was peripheral blood. Receptor source: a woman in her twenties or thirties with COVID-19, enrolled during active disease.

The chain employs TRBV2 and TRBJ2-1, with TRBD2 matching 12 bases. CDR3 length: 17 amino acids. J gave up 1 base and V 10 bases, and 11 bases lay outside the gene matches. Germline values: CDR1 SNHLY, CDR2 FYNNEI. CDR3 residues: CAIPPTSGRRSYNEQFF. The CDR3 nucleotides read TGTGCCATACCTCCGACTAGCGGGAGAAGGTCCTACAATGAGCAGTTCTTC.

The rearrangement uses TRBV4-1 and TRBJ1-2, with a weak D call TRBD1 (5 bases). Trimming stripped 0 bases from V and 2 bases from J, with 10 bases between. The CDR3 is made up of 15 amino acids. Germline loops: CDR1 MGHRA, CDR2 YSYEKL. CDR3 loop: CASSQETVKNYGYTF. DNA of the CDR3: TGCGCCAGCAGCCAAGAGACAGTTAAGAACTATGGCTACACCTTC.

The chain couples TRBV4-3 to TRBJ2-2, with no clear D. Per germline, CDR1 LGHNA and CDR2 YSLEER. This CDR3 is 13 amino acids long. The V gene lost 0 bases and the J gene lost 7 bases, with 6 bases spanning the gap. DNA of the CDR3: TGCGCCAGCAGCCAAGATCGGGTCGGGGAGCTGTTTTTT. Its translation: CASSQDRVGELFF.

The chain is built from TRBV30 and TRBJ1-6; the match to TRBD1 covers 12 bases. Losses at the gene ends were 1 base for V and 9 bases for J; bases not matched to a gene: 4. Germline CDR1 is GTSNPN and CDR2 is SVGIG (reference sequence). CDR3 length: 15 residues. CDR3 nucleotides: TGTGCCTGGAGTGCCGGGACAGGGGGCGGTTCACCCCTCCACTTT. Protein sequence: CAWSAGTGGGSPLHF.

The gene calls are TRBV30 and TRBJ2-2, with 12 positions matching TRBD2. Trimming cost V 0 bases and J 4 bases; bases outside gene matches: 12. In germline, CDR1 is GTSNPN, CDR2 SVGIG (reference sequence). This CDR3 spans 19 amino acids. CDR3 DNA sequence: TGTGCCTGGAGTGTATACCTCCTAGCGGGAGGGCAAGGCACCGGGGAGCTGTTTTTT. Translating it yields CAWSVYLLAGGQGTGELFF.

V usage is TRBV11-2 and J usage is TRBJ2-7; D gene unclear. The CDR3 loop spans 13 amino acids. Germline lookup yields CDR1 SGHAT and CDR2 FQNNGV. V was shortened by 0 bases and J by 3 bases, with 6 bases between the two germline ends. This CDR3 reads CASSLDPLYEQYF. In DNA form, the CDR3 reads TGTGCCAGCAGCTTAGATCCCCTCTACGAGCAGTACTTC.

This rearrangement joins TRBV5-5 to TRBJ2-1; 10 nucleotides align to TRBD2. Looked up from germline, CDR1 is SGHKS and CDR2 is YYEKEE (reference sequence). The CDR3 is 14 amino acids. Trimming removed 4 bases from V and 2 bases from J; junction bases left unmatched: 0. Written as DNA, the CDR3 is TGTGCCAGCAGCCTAGCGGGAGCCTACAATGAGCAGTTCTTC. It is translated as CASSLAGAYNEQFF.

This clone was seen only a few times. The chain combines TRBV2 with TRBJ1-2; the match to TRBD1 covers 8 bases. The germline V gene encodes CDR1 SNHLY and CDR2 FYNNEI. There are 17 residues in the CDR3. J lost 4 bases, V lost 1 base, and 11 bases had no gene match. The CDR3 nucleotides are TGTGCCAGCAGTGAAGAAGGGGGGGGACAGGTTCGCTATGGCTACACCTTC. It specifies CASSEEGGGQVRYGYTF.

This sequence joins TRBV4-1 and TRBJ1-1; D possibly corresponds to TRBD1 (5 bases). Germline V gene sequence: CDR1 MGHRA, CDR2 YSYEKL. This CDR3 contains 15 residues. V lost 5 bases to trimming and J lost 4 bases, with 17 bases between them. The CDR3 bases are TGCGCCAGCAGCGCCCGGGACGGGGGAGGCACTGAAGCTTTCTTT. Translating it yields CASSARDGGGTEAFF.

V is TRBV10-2 and J is TRBJ2-3, with no clear D. V lost 6 bases, J lost 4 bases, and 11 bases lay in between. The CDR3 runs 13 residues. CDR1 WSHSY and CDR2 SAAADI come from the germline V gene. CDR3 nucleotide sequence: TGCGCCAGCAGGGAAACGGCGGCAGATACGCAGTATTTT. Encoded protein: CASRETAADTQYF.

About this clone itself: Other nucleotide sequences from this sample produce the same CDR3. The V and J genes are TRBV4-2 and TRBJ2-3, with 10 nucleotides matching TRBD2. The CDR3 covers 15 residues. Trimming removed 6 bases from V and 0 bases from J; junction bases left unmatched: 3. Germline CDR1 LGHNA, CDR2 YNFKEQ. The CDR3 DNA sequence: TGTGCCAGCAGTCCGACTAGCGGGAGCACAGATACGCAGTATTTT. The encoded protein is CASSPTSGSTDTQYF.

V gene TRBV28 combines with J gene TRBJ2-1; 10 nucleotides align to TRBD2. V shed 3 bases and J 4 bases; nucleotides not matched to a gene: 12. This CDR3 spans 18 amino acids. Germline loops: CDR1 MDHEN, CDR2 SYDVKM. The CDR3 loop is CASSFLIGAGGDYNEQFF. The CDR3 DNA reads TGTGCCAGCAGTTTCCTGATCGGAGCGGGAGGGGATTACAATGAGCAGTTCTTC.

The rearrangement joins TRBV2 to TRBJ1-4, with 10 bases fitting TRBD1. Looked up from germline, CDR1 is SNHLY and CDR2 is FYNNEI. The CDR3 length is 15 residues. V was clipped by 2 bases and J by 7 bases; unmatched bases: 4. The CDR3 DNA reads TGTGCCAGCAGTGAACTGGGGACAGGGGTTGAAAAACTGTTTTTT. Its protein product is CASSELGTGVEKLFF.

This chain links TRBV5-1 with TRBJ2-7; 9 nucleotides line up with TRBD2. The CDR3 spans 15 residues. The J segment lost 5 bases and the V segment lost 0 bases, leaving 6 bases of the junction unmatched. Per the germline V gene, CDR1 is SGHRS and CDR2 is YFSETQ. The CDR3, as DNA: TGCGCCAGCAGCTTGGCGGGCGGGAGGGCTGACGAGCAGTACTTC. Its protein product is CASSLAGGRADEQYF.

The chain combines TRBV29-1 with TRBJ2-7; D is perhaps TRBD1 (5 bases). The CDR3 covers 16 residues. Germline V gene data show CDR1 as SQVTM and CDR2 as ANQGSEA. Trimming took off 7 bases at V and 3 bases at J, with 25 bases between the two ends. CDR3 nucleotides: TGCAGCGCCACGAGTTACGACGGCACCAGGGACTACGAGCAGTACTTC. Translating it yields CSATSYDGTRDYEQYF.

This sequence joins TRBV7-2 and TRBJ2-6; D gene unclear. CDR3 length equals 15 residues. Germline CDR1 is SGHTA and CDR2 is FQGNSA. Trimming removed 3 bases at V and 0 bases at J, with 6 bases between. The CDR3 spells CASSFTASGANVLTF. Written as DNA, the CDR3 is TGTGCCAGCAGCTTTACAGCCTCTGGGGCCAACGTCCTGACTTTC.

V gene TRBV29-1 combines with J gene TRBJ2-1; 11 nucleotides match TRBD2. CDR1 and CDR2 (germline): SQVTM, ANQGSEA. The junction had 11 bases not matched to a gene; V was cut back by 4 bases and J by 9 bases. This CDR3 has 15 amino acids. The CDR3 here is CSVGPRGLAESEQFF. Here the CDR3 DNA reads TGCAGCGTTGGCCCGAGGGGACTAGCGGAGAGTGAGCAGTTCTTC.

The gene calls are TRBV5-1 and TRBJ1-1; D perhaps matches TRBD1 (6 bases). The CDR3 is 14 amino acids. The germline gives CDR1 SGHRS, CDR2 YFSETQ. The ends were cut back, 2 bases at V and 4 bases at J, with 12 bases in the middle. The CDR3 protein is CASSLQGDFTEAFF. CDR3 in DNA: TGCGCCAGCAGCTTACAGGGAGATTTCACTGAAGCTTTCTTT. Variable domain in full (rest from reference TRBV5-1 and TRBJ1-1): KAGVTQTPRYLIKTRGQQVTLSCSPISGHRSVSWYQQTPGQGLQFLFEYFSETQRNKGNFPGRFSGRQFSNSRSEMNVSTLELGDSALYLCASSLQGDFTEAFFGQGTRLTVV.

The rearrangement links TRBV18 to TRBJ1-6; TRBD1 might be the D (5 bases). Germline V lookup: CDR1 KGHSH, CDR2 LQKENI. V was shortened by 8 bases and J by 7 bases, with 9 bases between the two germline ends. CDR3 size: 12 residues. The DNA for the CDR3 is TGTGCCAGCGGCGACAGCAATTCACCCCTCCACTTT. Translation: CASGDSNSPLHF.

The J gene is TRBJ1-5, the V gene TRBV24-1, with 7 bases that match TRBD1. Germline V gene lookup returns CDR1 KGHDR and CDR2 SFDVKD. The junction had 8 bases not matched to a gene; V was cut back by 4 bases and J by 6 bases. The CDR3 consists of 15 residues. This CDR3 is CATSDPRQGSQPQHF. DNA for the CDR3: TGTGCCACCAGTGACCCGCGACAGGGAAGTCAGCCCCAGCATTTT.

The rearrangement uses TRBV19 and TRBJ1-1, with a weak D call TRBD1 (5 bases). The V and J ends lost 10 bases and 3 bases respectively, with 18 bases between them. Germline V CDR1 and CDR2: LNHDA, SQIVND (reference sequence). CDR3 length: 14 residues. CDR3 loop: CATTAGGDYTEAFF. DNA for the CDR3: TGTGCCACTACAGCCGGAGGGGATTACACTGAAGCTTTCTTT.

The genes are TRBV2 and TRBJ1-5, with 7 bases that match TRBD1. Germline CDR1 SNHLY, CDR2 FYNNEI. J lost 7 bases, V lost 3 bases, and 6 bases had no gene match. The CDR3 totals 14 residues. The chain's CDR3 is CASSDRRGMQPQHF. As DNA, the CDR3 is TGTGCCAGCAGTGACCGCAGGGGGATGCAGCCCCAGCATTTT.

The gene calls are TRBV3-1 (or the pseudogene TRBV3-2) and TRBJ2-7, with D perhaps matching TRBD2 (6 bases). The germline V and J ends were trimmed by 3 bases and 4 bases, with 13 bases remaining between them. The CDR3 spans 14 residues. CDR1 LGHDT and CDR2 YNNKEL come from the germline V gene (reference sequence). CDR3 sequence (DNA): TGTGCCAGCAGCCATATGCCGGGGGAATACGAGCAGTACTTC. Amino acid sequence: CASSHMPGEYEQYF.

The chain is built from TRBV6-1 and TRBJ1-4, with a possible D match to TRBD1 (6 bases). This CDR3 comprises 15 residues. Per the germline V gene, CDR1 is MNHNS and CDR2 is SASEGT. V was trimmed by 3 bases and J by 4 bases, leaving 12 bases between them. CDR3 amino acids: CASSDWGGGNEKLFF. As DNA, the CDR3 is TGTGCCAGCAGTGATTGGGGGGGCGGTAATGAAAAACTGTTTTTT.

The chain couples TRBV2 to TRBJ1-5; D gene uncertain. CDR3 length: 16 residues. Trimming pared 4 bases from V and 0 bases from J, leaving 13 bases between. CDR1 is SNHLY and CDR2 is FYNNEI in the germline V gene. The CDR3 here is CASSGDISDSNQPQHF. CDR3 sequence (DNA): TGTGCCAGCAGTGGCGACATCTCGGATAGCAATCAGCCCCAGCATTTT.

The gene calls are TRBV6-4 and TRBJ2-7, with 10 bases lining up with TRBD2. Germline CDR1 reads MRHNA; CDR2 reads SNTAGT. This CDR3 has 16 amino acids. With V trimmed by 3 bases and J by 1 base, 6 bases remained unmatched. CDR3 residues: CASSDEREGRSYEQYF. The CDR3 nucleotides are TGTGCCAGCAGTGATGAGCGGGAGGGTAGGTCCTACGAGCAGTACTTC.

This clone was seen once. V and J are TRBV29-1 and TRBJ2-7; perhaps TRBD1 as D (6 bases). The CDR3 has 14 amino acids. V lost 6 bases and J lost 2, with 17 bases in between. Germline values: CDR1 SQVTM, CDR2 ANQGSEA. CDR3 protein: CSVAPRGEPYEQYF. Here the CDR3 DNA reads TGCAGCGTCGCCCCCAGGGGTGAGCCCTACGAGCAGTACTTC.

The V and J genes are TRBV25-1 and TRBJ2-5; 11 nucleotides match TRBD2. J was trimmed by 4 bases and V by 8 bases; bases with no gene match: 3. The CDR3 runs 13 residues. Germline V gene sequence: CDR1 MGHDK, CDR2 SYGVNS. The CDR3 loop is CASYGLAGETQYF. The CDR3 coding sequence is TGTGCCAGCTATGGACTAGCGGGAGAGACCCAGTACTTC.